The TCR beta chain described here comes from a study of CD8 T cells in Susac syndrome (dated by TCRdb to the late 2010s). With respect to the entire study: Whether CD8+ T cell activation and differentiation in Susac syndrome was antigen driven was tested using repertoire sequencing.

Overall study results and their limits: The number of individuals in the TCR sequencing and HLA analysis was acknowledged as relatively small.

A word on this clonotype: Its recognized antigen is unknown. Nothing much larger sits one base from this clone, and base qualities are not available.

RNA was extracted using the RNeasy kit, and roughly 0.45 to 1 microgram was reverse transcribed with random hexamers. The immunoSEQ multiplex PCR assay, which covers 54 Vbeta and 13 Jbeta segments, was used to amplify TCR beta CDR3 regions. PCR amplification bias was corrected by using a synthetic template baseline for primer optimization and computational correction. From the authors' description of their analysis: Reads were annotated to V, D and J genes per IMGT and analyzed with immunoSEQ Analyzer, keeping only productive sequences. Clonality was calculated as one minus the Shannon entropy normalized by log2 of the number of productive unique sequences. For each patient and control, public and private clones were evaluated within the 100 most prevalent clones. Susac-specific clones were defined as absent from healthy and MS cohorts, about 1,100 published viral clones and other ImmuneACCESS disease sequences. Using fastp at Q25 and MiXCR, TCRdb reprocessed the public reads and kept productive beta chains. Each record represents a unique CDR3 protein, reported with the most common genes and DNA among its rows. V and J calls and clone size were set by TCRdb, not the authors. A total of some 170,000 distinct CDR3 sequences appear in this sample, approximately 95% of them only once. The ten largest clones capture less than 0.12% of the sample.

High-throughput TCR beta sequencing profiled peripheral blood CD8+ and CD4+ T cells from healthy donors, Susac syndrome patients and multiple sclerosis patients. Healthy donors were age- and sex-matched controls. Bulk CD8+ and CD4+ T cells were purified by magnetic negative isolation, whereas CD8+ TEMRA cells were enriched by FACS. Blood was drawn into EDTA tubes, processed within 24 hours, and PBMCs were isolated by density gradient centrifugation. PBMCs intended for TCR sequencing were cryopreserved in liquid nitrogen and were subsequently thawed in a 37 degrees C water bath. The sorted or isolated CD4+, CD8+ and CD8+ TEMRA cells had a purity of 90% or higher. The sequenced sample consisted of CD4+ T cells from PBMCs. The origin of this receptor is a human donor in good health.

The nucleotide sequence reads TGCAGTGCAAACAGTAAGGTGAGCAATCAGCCCCAGCATTTT. Translation gives CSANSKVSNQPQHF. The rearrangement combines TRBV20-1 with TRBJ1-5, with the D gene too uncertain to name. The CDR3 runs 14 amino acids, cysteine and phenylalanine included. Just the 42-base CDR3 DNA is kept, in frame starting at base 1. V drops 6 bases and J drops 1 base, leaving 13 bases in between. From a lookup of the germline V gene (reference sequence), CDR1 and CDR2 are DFQATT and SNEGSKA.